Listed here are 28 T cell receptor beta chains from one sample, sequenced in a study of identifying expanded T cells in peripheral blood. Produced via immunoSEQ multiplex PCR; TCRdb's table is partial and in-frame only. Among roughly 78,000 clones listed, almost 90% were seen once. The sequenced sample consisted of blood. The receptors come from a person between 18 and 75 years old in good health.

This chain joins TRBV7-9 and TRBJ2-1; 11 nucleotides match TRBD2. The germline V gene encodes CDR1 SEHNR and CDR2 FQNEAQ (reference sequence). Trimming removed 3 bases from V and 7 bases from J; junction bases left unmatched: 5. The CDR3 totals 15 residues. Here the CDR3 reads CASSFSGREGNEQFF. DNA of the CDR3: TGTGCCAGCAGCTTTAGCGGGAGGGAGGGGAATGAGCAGTTCTTC.

The chain links TRBV7-2 to TRBJ2-7; 7 nucleotides align to TRBD2. Germline CDR1 SGHTA, CDR2 FQGNSA. The CDR3 spans 15 residues. After removal of 0 bases from V and 3 bases from J, the junction contained 5 bases not matched to a gene. The CDR3 bases are TGTGCCAGCAGCTTAGCGGTTACTAGCGACTACGAGCAGTACTTC. Translated: CASSLAVTSDYEQYF.

The chain recombines TRBV19 with TRBJ2-3; 13 bases fit TRBD2. V was clipped by 5 bases and J by 5 bases; unmatched bases: 7. Germline V gene data show CDR1 as LNHDA and CDR2 as SQIVND (reference sequence). The CDR3 covers 16 residues. The CDR3, as DNA: TGTGCCAGTAGTTACCCGACTAGCGGGAGGAAAGATACGCAGTATTTT. It specifies CASSYPTSGRKDTQYF. Drawing the rest from reference TRBV19 and TRBJ2-3, the complete variable domain is DGGITQSPKYLFRKEGQNVTLSCEQNLNHDAMYWYRQDPGQGLRLIYYSQIVNDFQKGDIAEGYSVSREKKESFPLTVTSAQKNPTAFYLCASSYPTSGRKDTQYFGPGTRLTVL.

This sequence joins TRBV5-1 and TRBJ2-7, with 8 bases matching TRBD1. V shed 4 bases, J shed 2 bases, and the junction held 11 bases outside the gene matches. Germline CDR1 is SGHRS and CDR2 is YFSETQ. The CDR3 is 16 residues long. This chain's CDR3 is CASSLNPQGATYEQYF. Written as DNA, the CDR3 is TGCGCCAGCAGCCTAAATCCCCAGGGGGCGACCTACGAGCAGTACTTC.

The sample holds a few counts of this clone. The genes are TRBV14 and TRBJ2-5; 8 nucleotides match TRBD1. Per the germline V gene, CDR1 is SGHDN and CDR2 is FVKESK. This CDR3 contains 15 residues. Trimming removed 2 bases from V and 3 bases from J; junction bases left unmatched: 5. The CDR3 region is CASSQRQGREETQYF. DNA of the CDR3: TGTGCCAGCAGCCAACGACAGGGGCGCGAAGAGACCCAGTACTTC.

The chain uses TRBV6-5 and TRBJ1-2; D possibly corresponds to TRBD1 (5 bases). The V gene's germline CDR1 is MNHEY and CDR2 SVGAGI. The germline V and J ends were trimmed by 8 bases and 0 bases, with 16 bases remaining between them. CDR3 length: 15 amino acids. This chain's CDR3 is CASGPRVGANYGYTF. As DNA, the CDR3 is TGTGCCAGCGGGCCCCGGGTAGGGGCTAACTATGGCTACACCTTC.

The chain employs TRBV21-1 and TRBJ1-1; TRBD1 is the table's D call, not checked against the DNA. TRBV21-1 is given as a pseudogene. This CDR3 region has 15 residues. The CDR3 nucleotides are TGTGCCAGCAGCAAAAGCAGGGCCCCTAGAACTGAAGCTTTCTTT. Translation: CASSKSRAPRTEAFF.

This clone was counted only a few times. V is TRBV7-9 and J is TRBJ2-1; perhaps TRBD2 as D (5 bases). There are 12 residues in the CDR3. Germline V lookup: CDR1 SEHNR, CDR2 FQNEAQ (reference sequence). V was cut by 3 bases and J by 12 bases, with 12 bases left in between. As DNA, the CDR3 is TGTGCCAGCAGCTTCGGACTCTCAGGGCAGTTCTTC. Its protein product is CASSFGLSGQFF.

The genes are TRBV15 and TRBJ1-2; D is unresolved. The germline V and J ends were trimmed by 0 bases and 6 bases, with 11 bases remaining between them. The CDR3 is made up of 14 amino acids. Germline V lookup: CDR1 LNHNV, CDR2 YYDKDF (reference sequence). The CDR3: CATSRDLVEHGYTF. In DNA form, the CDR3 reads TGTGCCACCAGCAGAGATCTTGTCGAGCATGGCTACACCTTC.

The gene calls are TRBV7-6 and TRBJ2-7, with 8 nucleotides matching TRBD1. The ends lost 3 bases at V and 0 bases at J; junction bases unmatched: 4. Germline lookup yields CDR1 SGHVS and CDR2 FNYEAQ. The CDR3 sequence is 15 residues long. CDR3 sequence: CASSLGQANSYEQYF. The CDR3 DNA sequence: TGTGCCAGCAGCTTGGGACAGGCGAACTCCTACGAGCAGTACTTC.

CDR3 sequence reads: CASSETPSETGELFF. The CDR3 region has the DNA TGTGCCAGCAGTGAAACTCCTTCGGAAACTGGGGAGCTGTTTTTT. V is TRBV6-1 and J is TRBJ2-2; D uncertain. CDR3 length equals 15 residues. The germline V gene encodes CDR1 MNHNS and CDR2 SASEGT. The germline V and J ends were trimmed by 2 bases and 8 bases, with 15 bases remaining between them.

The J gene is TRBJ1-2, the V gene TRBV28; D remains unclear. V lost 6 bases to trimming and J lost 3 bases, with 11 bases between them. The germline V gene has CDR1 MDHEN and CDR2 SYDVKM. The CDR3 runs to 13 residues. CDR3 sequence: CASSINPYYGYTF. The DNA for the CDR3 is TGTGCCAGCAGCATTAACCCTTACTATGGCTACACCTTC.

J is TRBJ1-3 and V is TRBV21-1; TRBD1, the D gene given by the table, was not confirmed from the DNA. TRBV21-1 is listed as a pseudogene. There are 16 residues in the CDR3. CDR3 DNA: TGTGCCAGCAGTTCGACAGGGCCGATACGAGGAAACACCATATATTTT. Protein: CASSSTGPIRGNTIYF.

The V and J genes are TRBV7-8 and TRBJ2-7; 12 positions agree with TRBD2. The CDR3 contains 15 residues. Germline V lookup: CDR1 SGHVS, CDR2 FQNEAQ. V shed 5 bases, J shed 4 bases, and the junction held 6 bases outside the gene matches. CDR3 coding DNA: TGTGCCAGCAGCCTCGGGACTAGCGGGTCGTACGAGCAGTACTTC. Encoded protein: CASSLGTSGSYEQYF.

CDR3 coding DNA: TGTGCCAGCAGCTTCATGAACACTGAAGCTTTCTTT. This sequence encodes CASSFMNTEAFF. This sequence joins TRBV11-1 and TRBJ1-1; unclear D gene. Germline CDR1 reads SGHAT; CDR2 reads FQDESV (reference sequence). The CDR3 length is 12 residues. The V end was cut by 3 bases, the J end by 0 bases, with 2 bases between.

A few counts support this clone. The chain is built from TRBV9 and TRBJ2-5, with TRBD2 matching 10 bases. From germline, CDR1 is SGDLS and CDR2 YYNGEE. With 3 bases clipped from V and 9 bases from J, the junction kept 8 bases outside the gene matches. CDR3 size: 14 residues. CDR3: CASSGSGRGRAQYF. The CDR3 DNA is TGTGCCAGCAGCGGCAGCGGGAGGGGTAGGGCCCAGTACTTC.

This rearrangement joins TRBV16 to TRBJ1-3; possible D gene TRBD1, 5 bases. Germline V gene data show CDR1 as KGHSY and CDR2 as FQNENV. The CDR3 loop spans 13 amino acids. V shed 4 bases and J shed 2 bases, with 6 bases lying between them. The CDR3 bases are TGTGCCAGCAGCCGGGGGACTGGAAACACCATATATTTT. As protein: CASSRGTGNTIYF.

The chain is built from TRBV5-4 and TRBJ2-1; no reliable D call. V lost 5 bases, J lost 5 bases, and 8 bases lay in between. The germline CDR1 and CDR2 sequences are SGHNT and YYREEE (reference sequence). This CDR3 region has 12 residues. The CDR3 nucleotides read TGTGCCAGCAGTAATAGTCACAATGAGCAGTTCTTC. Its protein product is CASSNSHNEQFF. The full variable domain, its missing parts supplied by reference TRBV5-4 and TRBJ2-1, is ETGVTQSPTHLIKTRGQQVTLRCSSQSGHNTVSWYQQALGQGPQFIFQYYREEENGRGNFPPRFSGLQFPNYSSELNVNALELDDSALYLCASSNSHNEQFFGPGTRLTVL.

The chain joins TRBV28 to TRBJ2-7, with TRBD1 matching over 7 bases. Germline values: CDR1 MDHEN, CDR2 SYDVKM. V shed 6 bases, J shed 2 bases, and the junction held 10 bases outside the gene matches. The CDR3 extends over 15 amino acids. CDR3 region: CASSDTDREAYEQYF. CDR3 bases: TGTGCCAGCAGCGATACCGACAGGGAAGCCTACGAGCAGTACTTC.

This sequence joins TRBV10-2 and TRBJ1-6, with TRBD1 matching over 8 bases. Germline V gives CDR1 WSHSY, CDR2 SAAADI. This CDR3 is 15 amino acids long. The V segment lost 5 bases and the J segment 10 bases; nucleotides outside the gene matches: 10. The CDR3: CASSKQGQGGSPLHF. CDR3 DNA: TGCGCCAGCAGTAAACAAGGACAGGGTGGCTCACCCCTCCACTTT.

The J gene is TRBJ2-6, the V gene TRBV4-3; D is undetermined. The CDR3 totals 16 residues. Per germline, CDR1 LGHNA and CDR2 YSLEER. The ends were cut back, 1 base at V and 4 bases at J, with 11 bases in the middle. CDR3 sequence reads: CASSQVVSLGANVLTF. The CDR3 nucleotides read TGCGCCAGCAGCCAAGTCGTATCCCTCGGGGCCAACGTCCTGACTTTC.

This chain uses TRBV29-1 with TRBJ2-1; TRBD2 agrees at 8 bases. Germline V gene sequence: CDR1 SQVTM, CDR2 ANQGSEA. V lost 4 bases, J lost 5 bases, and 10 bases stayed unmatched. The CDR3 loop spans 15 amino acids. The CDR3 DNA reads as TGCAGCGTTGGAATAGGACTAGCTTTCGACAATGAGCAGTTCTTC. It specifies CSVGIGLAFDNEQFF.

This clone was detected only a few times. V gene TRBV14 combines with J gene TRBJ2-3, with 8 positions matching TRBD1. The germline V gene has CDR1 SGHDN and CDR2 FVKESK. The length of the CDR3 is 16 residues. J was trimmed by 1 base and V by 3 bases; bases with no gene match: 6. The DNA for the CDR3 is TGTGCCAGCAGCCAGCCCGGACAGGGCCGCACAGATACGCAGTATTTT. This gives the protein CASSQPGQGRTDTQYF. Filled out from reference TRBV14 and TRBJ2-3, the complete variable domain reads EAGVTQFPSHSVIEKGQTVTLRCDPISGHDNLYWYRRVMGKEIKFLLHFVKESKQDESGMPNNRFLAERTGGTYSTLKVQPAELEDSGVYFCASSQPGQGRTDTQYFGPGTRLTVL.

V is TRBV29-1 and J is TRBJ2-1; 16 bases match TRBD2. CDR1 is SQVTM and CDR2 is ANQGSEA in the germline V gene. The CDR3 is 20 residues long. The V segment lost 4 bases and the J segment 1 base; nucleotides outside the gene matches: 13. The CDR3 region has the DNA TGCAGCGTTGGTTATCGAGCCGGGACTAGCGGGGGGGTGTCCTACAATGAGCAGTTCTTC. Protein product: CSVGYRAGTSGGVSYNEQFF.

This sequence joins TRBV7-2 and TRBJ2-5, with D tentatively TRBD1 (5 bases). The CDR3 is 13 residues long. CDR1 SGHTA and CDR2 FQGNSA come from the germline V gene. V was trimmed by 4 bases and J by 5 bases, leaving 11 bases between them. DNA of the CDR3: TGTGCCAGCAGCTCCGCTAAGGGGGAGACCCAGTACTTC. This translates into CASSSAKGETQYF.

This clone came up a few times. The V and J genes are TRBV2 and TRBJ2-3; the D gene is possibly TRBD2 (6 bases). Trimming shortened V by 5 bases and J by 4 bases, and 16 bases separated the two germline ends. Germline V gene data show CDR1 as SNHLY and CDR2 as FYNNEI. The CDR3 covers 15 residues. The CDR3 here is CASSYTRGTSDTQYF. The CDR3 DNA reads as TGTGCCAGCAGTTACACTAGAGGGACTTCAGATACGCAGTATTTT.

V is TRBV18 and J is TRBJ2-7; TRBD2 aligns across 11 bases. Germline V lookup: CDR1 KGHSH, CDR2 LQKENI. V dropped 3 bases and J dropped 2; count of bases not matched to a gene: 9. The CDR3 covers 17 residues. The CDR3 sequence is CASSPVITSGGAYEQYF. CDR3 bases: TGTGCCAGCTCACCCGTAATAACTAGCGGGGGCGCCTACGAGCAGTACTTC.

The gene calls are TRBV7-2 and TRBJ2-5; no definite D call. This CDR3 comprises 13 residues. Germline V gene lookup returns CDR1 SGHTA and CDR2 FQGNSA. V gave up 3 bases and J gave up 3 bases, with 8 bases separating them. The CDR3 reads CASSFSNEETQYF. CDR3 in DNA: TGTGCCAGCAGCTTTTCCAACGAAGAGACCCAGTACTTC.